What follows are 6 T cell receptor beta chains derived from one specimen sequenced in a study of immune cell composition in non-small cell lung cancer. The normal lung sample lay at least 3 cm, and maximally far, from the tumour. Measured with immunoSEQ multiplex PCR; TCRdb has only the in-frame clones, and not every one. The sample includes some 7,000 clones, about four fifths of them seen just once. Sequencing was carried out using non-adjacent lung tissue. These receptors were taken from a human donor with non-small cell lung cancer.

CDR3 sequence reads: CASSLGQLNTIYF. The CDR3 DNA is TGTGCCAGCAGCCTCGGACAGTTAAACACCATATATTTT. The chain is built from TRBV7-9 and TRBJ1-3; weak D call: TRBD1 (6 bases). CDR3 length: 13 residues. Germline lookup yields CDR1 SEHNR and CDR2 FQNEAQ (reference sequence). The V end was cut by 5 bases, the J end by 6 bases, with 11 bases between.

This sequence joins TRBV7-3 and TRBJ2-6, with D maybe TRBD1 (6 bases). The germline V gene has CDR1 SGHTA and CDR2 FQGTGA. Between the trimmed V and J ends, which lost 4 bases and 0 bases, there was a span of 10 bases. The CDR3 has 16 amino acids. This CDR3 reads CASSSNRVSGANVLTF. Written as DNA, the CDR3 is TGTGCCAGCAGCTCCAACAGGGTCTCTGGGGCCAACGTCCTGACTTTC.

The chain employs TRBV14 and TRBJ2-3; D is unresolved. V lost 1 base and J lost 0, with 11 bases in between. This CDR3 spans 16 amino acids. Germline CDR1 SGHDN, CDR2 FVKESK. CDR3 sequence (DNA): TGTGCCAGCAGCCAAGTTTGGGAAAGTAGCACAGATACGCAGTATTTT. Translated, it gives CASSQVWESSTDTQYF.

The CDR3, as DNA: TGTGCCAGCAGCAAGGGCCTGGGTACGGGCCACGAGCAGTACTTC. It yields the protein CASSKGLGTGHEQYF. The chain has TRBV5-4 and TRBJ2-7; no reliable D call. Germline V gene lookup returns CDR1 SGHNT and CDR2 YYREEE (reference sequence). CDR3 length: 15 residues. With 4 bases removed from V and 5 bases from J, the gap between germline ends came to 19 bases.

This chain joins TRBV9 and TRBJ2-2; 8 nucleotides match TRBD2. V lost 1 base and J lost 1; bases outside the gene matches: 0. Germline V gene data show CDR1 as SGDLS and CDR2 as YYNGEE. The CDR3 totals 15 residues. Written as DNA, the CDR3 is TGTGCCAGCAGCGTAACTAGCGGGAACACCGGGGAGCTGTTTTTT. Encoded protein: CASSVTSGNTGELFF. The variable domain in full, with the rest retrieved from reference TRBV9 and TRBJ2-2, is DSGVTQTPKHLITATGQRVTLRCSPRSGDLSVYWYQQSLDQGLQFLIQYYNGEERAKGNILERFSAQQFPDLHSELNLSSLELGDSALYFCASSVTSGNTGELFFGEGSRLTVL.

This sequence joins TRBV7-2 and TRBJ1-2; weak D call: TRBD1 (6 bases). The CDR3 totals 17 residues. V dropped 7 bases and J dropped 6 bases, with 27 bases sitting between them. In germline, CDR1 is SGHTA, CDR2 FQGNSA. The CDR3 region has the DNA TGTGCCAGCATCCAAGGGGGGCAGCAGTCCGATTGGGATGGCTACACCTTC. As protein: CASIQGGQQSDWDGYTF.